Sequencing of this T cell receptor beta chain was carried out in a study of cytomegalovirus exposure and HLA in healthy donors. Regarding this clone: What it recognizes is unknown.

The CDR3 is 11 amino acids. CDR1 is SNHLY and CDR2 is FYNNEI in the germline V gene. Between the trimmed V and J ends, which lost 10 bases and 8 bases, there was a span of 14 bases. General study findings and limits: The majority of CMV-associated TCR beta chains were reported as apparently HLA-restricted in a later analysis.

PCR was performed using 60 Vbeta and 13 Jbeta primers. Clones were sequenced by immunoSEQ multiplex PCR, and TCRdb holds only the in-frame ones, with some missing. The sample has roughly 130,000 clones, about 74% seen once. The receptor's source is a man between 18 and 35 years old in good health and CMV-seropositive. The sample comprised PBMCs. The chain links TRBV2 to TRBJ1-2; a possible D gene is TRBD1 (5 bases). CDR3 DNA sequence: TGTGCCACTACAGGTGGCGGAGGCTACACCTTC. It specifies CATTGGGGYTF. Full variable domain (rest looked up from reference TRBV2 and TRBJ1-2): EPEVTQTPSHQVTQMGQEVILRCVPISNHLYFYWYRQILGQKVEFLVSFYNNEISEKSEIFDDQFSVERPDGSNFTLKIRSTKLEDSAMYFCATTGGGGYTFGSGTRLTVV.